The clone carrying this T cell receptor beta chain was counted only a few times. No antigen is known for it. The data derive from a study of neurological immune-mediated disorders. General study points: Because no CDR3 amino acid sequences were shared across subjects by expanded clones, private repertoires were suggested in all groups. While HTLV-1-associated myelopathy showed the greatest TCR clonal expansion, multiple sclerosis showed the least, falling below healthy controls.

Germline values: CDR1 DFQATT, CDR2 SNEGSKA (reference sequence). The V end was cut by 0 bases, the J end by 2 bases, with 16 bases between. This CDR3 is 17 amino acids long. A single record per CDR3 protein comes from TCRdb applying MiXCR to the 5' RACE reads. The sample has tens of thousands of distinct CDR3 sequences; less than 8.5% are singletons. This chain joins TRBV20-1 and TRBJ2-2; tentative D call: TRBD2 (5 bases). This receptor was obtained from a woman aged 40-49 years in good health. The sample consisted of PBMCs. CDR3 sequence (DNA): TGCAGTGCTAGAGATCCCCTACTAGACGGTAACACCGGGGAGCTGTTTTTT. Its translation is CSARDPLLDGNTGELFF.